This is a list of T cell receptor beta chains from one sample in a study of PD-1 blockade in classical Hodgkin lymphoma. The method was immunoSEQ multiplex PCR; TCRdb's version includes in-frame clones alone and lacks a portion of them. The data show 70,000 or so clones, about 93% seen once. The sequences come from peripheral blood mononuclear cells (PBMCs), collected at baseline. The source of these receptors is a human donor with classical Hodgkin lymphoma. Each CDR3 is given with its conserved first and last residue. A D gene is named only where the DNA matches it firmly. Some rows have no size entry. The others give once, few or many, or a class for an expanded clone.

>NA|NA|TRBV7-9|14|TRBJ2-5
CASSLKGFEETQYF
TGTGCCAGCAGCTTAAAGGGCTTTGAAGAGACCCAGTACTTC
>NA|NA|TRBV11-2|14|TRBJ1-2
CASSPSLTNYGYTF
TGTGCCAGCAGCCCATCCTTAACTAACTATGGCTACACCTTC
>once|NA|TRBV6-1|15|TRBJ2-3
CASSELGWSTDTQYF
TGTGCCAGCAGTGAACTGGGGTGGTCAACAGATACGCAGTATTTT
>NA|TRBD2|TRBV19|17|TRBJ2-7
CASSPLTTSGGVYEQYF
TGTGCCAGTAGTCCCCTAACGACTAGCGGGGGGGTGTACGAGCAGTACTTC
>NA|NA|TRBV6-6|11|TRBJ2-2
CASWVGGELFF
TGTGCCAGCTGGGTTGGCGGGGAGCTGTTTTTT
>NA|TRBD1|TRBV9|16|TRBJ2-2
CASSVIGTGRTGELFF
TGTGCCAGCAGCGTCATAGGGACAGGGAGGACCGGGGAGCTGTTTTTT
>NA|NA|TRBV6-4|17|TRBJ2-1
CASSDRAWGADYNEQFF
TGTGCCAGCAGTGACCGGGCATGGGGGGCCGACTACAATGAGCAGTTCTTC
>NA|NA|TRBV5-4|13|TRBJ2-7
CASSSGLSYEQYF
TGTGCCAGCAGCTCCGGGCTCTCCTACGAGCAGTACTTC
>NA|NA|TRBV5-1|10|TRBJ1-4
CARQYRELFF
TGCGCCAGGCAATACAGGGAACTGTTTTTT
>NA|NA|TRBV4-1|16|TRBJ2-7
CASSQGGEAFSYEQYF
TGCGCCAGCAGCCAAGGAGGGGAAGCTTTCTCCTACGAGCAGTACTTC